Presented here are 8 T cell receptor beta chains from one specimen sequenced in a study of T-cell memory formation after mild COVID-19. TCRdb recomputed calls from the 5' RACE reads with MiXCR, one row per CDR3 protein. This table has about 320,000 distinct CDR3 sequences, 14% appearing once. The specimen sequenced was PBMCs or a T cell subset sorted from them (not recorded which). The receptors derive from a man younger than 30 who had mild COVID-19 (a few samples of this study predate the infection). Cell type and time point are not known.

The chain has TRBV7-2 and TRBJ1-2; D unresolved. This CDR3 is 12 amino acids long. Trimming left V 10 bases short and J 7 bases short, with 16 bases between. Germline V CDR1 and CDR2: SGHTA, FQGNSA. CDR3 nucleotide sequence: TGTGCCAATACCCCTGGCTTGGGTGGCTACACCTTC. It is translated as CANTPGLGGYTF.

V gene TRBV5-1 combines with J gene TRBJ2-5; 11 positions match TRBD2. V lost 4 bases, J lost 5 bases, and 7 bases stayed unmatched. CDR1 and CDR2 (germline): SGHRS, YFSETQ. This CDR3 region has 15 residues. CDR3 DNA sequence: TGCGCCAGCAGCAAGCCCGGGACTAGCGGTGAGACCCAGTACTTC. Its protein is CASSKPGTSGETQYF.

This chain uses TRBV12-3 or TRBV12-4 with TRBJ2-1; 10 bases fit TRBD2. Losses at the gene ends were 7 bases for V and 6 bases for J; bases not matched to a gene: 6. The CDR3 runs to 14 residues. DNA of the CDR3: TGTGCCAGCACCGCGGTAGCGGGGGGCAATGAGCAGTTCTTC. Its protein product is CASTAVAGGNEQFF.

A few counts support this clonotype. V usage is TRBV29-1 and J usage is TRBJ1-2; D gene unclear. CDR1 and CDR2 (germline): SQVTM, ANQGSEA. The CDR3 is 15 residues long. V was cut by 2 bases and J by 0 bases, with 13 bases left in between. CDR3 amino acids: CSVEKVAVANYGYTF. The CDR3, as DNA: TGCAGCGTTGAAAAGGTGGCCGTAGCTAACTATGGCTACACCTTC.

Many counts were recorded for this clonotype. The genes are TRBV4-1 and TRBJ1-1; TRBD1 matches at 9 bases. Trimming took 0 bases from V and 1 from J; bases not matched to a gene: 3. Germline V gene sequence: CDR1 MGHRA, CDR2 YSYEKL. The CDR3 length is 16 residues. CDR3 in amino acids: CASSQERGQGNTEAFF. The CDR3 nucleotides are TGCGCCAGCAGCCAAGAGCGGGGACAGGGGAACACTGAAGCTTTCTTT.

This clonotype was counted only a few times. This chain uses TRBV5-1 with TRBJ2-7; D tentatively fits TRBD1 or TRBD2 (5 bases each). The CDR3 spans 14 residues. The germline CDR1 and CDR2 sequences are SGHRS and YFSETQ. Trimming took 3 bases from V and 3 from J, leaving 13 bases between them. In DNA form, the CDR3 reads TGCGCCAGCAGCTGGGGGTTGGACGGCTACGAGCAGTACTTC. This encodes CASSWGLDGYEQYF.

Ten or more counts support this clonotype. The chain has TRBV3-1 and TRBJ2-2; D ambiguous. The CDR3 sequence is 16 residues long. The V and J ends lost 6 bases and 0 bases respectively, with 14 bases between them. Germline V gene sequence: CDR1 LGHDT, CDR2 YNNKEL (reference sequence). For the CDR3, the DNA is TGTGCCAGCAGTCCGACCGTGTCCACGAACACCGGGGAGCTGTTTTTT. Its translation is CASSPTVSTNTGELFF.

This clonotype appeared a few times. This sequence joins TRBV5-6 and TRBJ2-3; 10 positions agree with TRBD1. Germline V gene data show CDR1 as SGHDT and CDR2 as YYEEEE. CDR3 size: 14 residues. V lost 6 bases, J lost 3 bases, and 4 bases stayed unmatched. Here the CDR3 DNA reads TGTGCCAGCACCAGGGACAGGGGTACAGATACGCAGTATTTT. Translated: CASTRDRGTDTQYF.